One sample yielded the 18 T cell receptor beta chains listed below, sequenced in a study of Ad26.COV2.S vaccination and SARS-CoV-2 variants. Assay: immunoSEQ multiplex PCR; the TCRdb copy retains only in-frame clones and omits some. The sample lists about 400,000 clones; about four fifths were seen once. Indicated treatment: roughly 20 received Ad26.COV2.S at low or high dose, single or two shots; roughly five received placebo; per-sample allocation not given. Sampling took place 63 days after the first vaccine or placebo injection. Sample: peripheral blood, taken in a trial of Ad26.COV2.S vaccine versus placebo. All receptors derive from a person between 18 and 60 years old who received the Ad26.COV2.S COVID-19 vaccine or a placebo.

The V gene is TRBV6-6, the J gene TRBJ2-6; no clear D. Looked up from germline, CDR1 is MNHNY and CDR2 is SVGAGI (reference sequence). V was trimmed by 4 bases and J by 2 bases, leaving 6 bases between them. This CDR3 is 14 amino acids long. This chain's CDR3 is CASSSGAGANVLTF. CDR3 DNA sequence: TGTGCCAGCAGTTCGGGCGCTGGGGCCAACGTCCTGACTTTC.

The chain joins TRBV19 to TRBJ2-3; TRBD2 might be the D (5 bases). With 6 bases removed from V and 0 bases from J, the gap between germline ends came to 16 bases. The CDR3 length is 16 residues. Germline V gene data show CDR1 as LNHDA and CDR2 as SQIVND (reference sequence). The DNA for the CDR3 is TGTGCCAGTAGCACTGCGGTAGCGCGAAGCACAGATACGCAGTATTTT. It codes for CASSTAVARSTDTQYF. Full variable domain (outside the CDR3, taken from reference TRBV19 and TRBJ2-3): DGGITQSPKYLFRKEGQNVTLSCEQNLNHDAMYWYRQDPGQGLRLIYYSQIVNDFQKGDIAEGYSVSREKKESFPLTVTSAQKNPTAFYLCASSTAVARSTDTQYFGPGTRLTVL.

The chain joins TRBV27 to TRBJ1-1; a weak D match, TRBD1 (5 bases). Deletions cut 1 base from V and 2 bases from J, with 8 bases between. CDR3 length: 14 residues. Germline V CDR1 and CDR2: MNHEY, SMNVEV (reference sequence). CDR3 bases: TGTGCCAGCAGTTTATTGACAGAAAACACTGAAGCTTTCTTT. This gives the protein CASSLLTENTEAFF.

This clone showed up just a few times. The chain has TRBV7-3 and TRBJ1-1; 9 bases match TRBD1. With V trimmed by 4 bases and J by 0 bases, 6 bases remained unmatched. The CDR3 consists of 16 residues. Germline V lookup: CDR1 SGHTA, CDR2 FQGTGA. The CDR3 region has the DNA TGTGCCAGCAGCTCCGGGACAGGGATCATGAACACTGAAGCTTTCTTT. This encodes CASSSGTGIMNTEAFF. Looking up the rest from reference TRBV7-3 and TRBJ1-1 gives the full variable domain: GAGVSQTPSNKVTEKGKYVELRCDPISGHTALYWYRQSLGQGPEFLIYFQGTGAADDSGLPNDRFFAVRPEGSVSTLKIQRTERGDSAVYLCASSSGTGIMNTEAFFGQGTRLTVV.

V gene TRBV11-3 combines with J gene TRBJ2-7, with 13 bases that match TRBD2. The germline V gene encodes CDR1 SGHNT and CDR2 YENEEA. J was trimmed by 6 bases and V by 5 bases; bases with no gene match: 10. CDR3 length: 16 amino acids. The CDR3 DNA follows: TGTGCCAGCAGCAGGACTAGCGGGAGCACCTGGGGCGAGCAGTACTTC. Translated, it gives CASSRTSGSTWGEQYF.

In the case of this clone: This specimen includes other DNA sequences encoding the same CDR3. The rearrangement links TRBV18 to TRBJ1-5; D is unclear. The germline V and J ends were trimmed by 2 bases and 4 bases, with 3 bases remaining between them. The CDR3 is 12 amino acids. CDR1 KGHSH and CDR2 LQKENI come from the germline V gene. CDR3 sequence (DNA): TGTGCCAGCTCACCAGGGAATCAGCCCCAGCATTTT. Translating it yields CASSPGNQPQHF.

The chain joins TRBV7-3 to TRBJ2-3; 10 bases agree with TRBD2. Germline V CDR1 and CDR2: SGHTA, FQGTGA. J gave up 5 bases and V 4 bases, and 12 bases lay outside the gene matches. This CDR3 has 17 residues. The CDR3 region has the DNA TGTGCCAGCAGCTCCCCGAGCGGGGGGGCGCGGGGAGATACGCAGTATTTT. Its translation: CASSSPSGGARGDTQYF. Full variable domain (rest looked up from reference TRBV7-3 and TRBJ2-3): GAGVSQTPSNKVTEKGKYVELRCDPISGHTALYWYRQSLGQGPEFLIYFQGTGAADDSGLPNDRFFAVRPEGSVSTLKIQRTERGDSAVYLCASSSPSGGARGDTQYFGPGTRLTVL.

The V call is TRBV5-4, the J call TRBJ2-5; D may be TRBD1 (6 bases). CDR1 is SGHNT and CDR2 is YYREEE in the germline V gene (reference sequence). V gave up 0 bases and J gave up 1 base, with 10 bases separating them. The CDR3 length is 15 residues. This chain's CDR3 is CASSLAVGGQETQYF. For the CDR3, the DNA is TGTGCCAGCAGCTTGGCCGTAGGGGGCCAAGAGACCCAGTACTTC.

In this sample, this clone turned up once. The chain has TRBV2 and TRBJ2-5; 8 bases line up with TRBD1. Germline CDR1 SNHLY, CDR2 FYNNEI. The V segment lost 1 base and the J segment 4 bases; nucleotides outside the gene matches: 2. This CDR3 comprises 14 residues. The CDR3 nucleotides read TGTGCCAGCAGTGAAGACAGGGGGAGAGAGACCCAGTACTTC. Translated: CASSEDRGRETQYF.

The chain combines TRBV7-2 with TRBJ2-3; D is perhaps TRBD2 (6 bases). Trimming shortened V by 4 bases and J by 4 bases, and 12 bases separated the two germline ends. Germline CDR1 is SGHTA and CDR2 is FQGNSA. The CDR3 loop spans 14 amino acids. DNA of the CDR3: TGTGCCAGCAGCTCGGCGACTAGAGCAGATACGCAGTATTTT. Its translation is CASSSATRADTQYF.

The rearrangement joins TRBV19 to TRBJ2-7; D is undetermined. Germline values: CDR1 LNHDA, CDR2 SQIVND (reference sequence). With 3 bases removed from V and 3 bases from J, the gap between germline ends came to 6 bases. This CDR3 contains 12 residues. The CDR3: CASSMGSYEQYF. CDR3 bases: TGTGCCAGTAGTATGGGTAGCTACGAGCAGTACTTC.

This clone is a singleton in its sample. The V gene is TRBV2, the J gene TRBJ1-4, with D unresolved. The CDR3 is 14 amino acids. V was trimmed by 7 bases and J by 2 bases, leaving 11 bases between them. Germline CDR1 SNHLY, CDR2 FYNNEI. CDR3 loop: CASKAVATNEKLFF. As DNA, the CDR3 is TGTGCCAGCAAGGCAGTAGCTACTAATGAAAAACTGTTTTTT.

The chain joins TRBV5-1 to TRBJ1-1; the D gene is possibly TRBD1 (6 bases). There are 15 residues in the CDR3. V was clipped by 3 bases and J by 1 base, with 13 bases between them. CDR1 is SGHRS, CDR2 YFSETQ, per germline. The CDR3: CASSSTGTRNTEAFF. CDR3 coding DNA: TGCGCCAGCAGCTCCACCGGGACACGGAACACTGAAGCTTTCTTT.

The rearrangement uses TRBV6-2 or TRBV6-3 and TRBJ1-1; TRBD1 matches 8 bases. Trimming cost V 6 bases and J 4 bases; bases outside gene matches: 4. Germline CDR1 and CDR2: MNHEY and SVGEGT. The CDR3 runs to 13 residues. CDR3 nucleotides: TGTGCCAGCAGCCCCAGGGGGCCCACTGAAGCTTTCTTT. Its protein is CASSPRGPTEAFF.

V and J are TRBV6-5 and TRBJ1-1; a weak D match, TRBD1 (6 bases). There are 13 residues in the CDR3. V was trimmed by 5 bases and J by 5 bases, leaving 12 bases between them. Germline V CDR1 and CDR2: MNHEY, SVGAGI. The CDR3 region is CASSPTGSTEAFF. CDR3 nucleotide sequence: TGTGCCAGCAGTCCCACAGGGAGTACTGAAGCTTTCTTT.

The J gene is TRBJ1-2, the V gene TRBV5-1; TRBD1 matches 11 bases. The V segment lost 4 bases and the J segment 6 bases; nucleotides outside the gene matches: 2. The length of the CDR3 is 13 residues. Germline lookup yields CDR1 SGHRS and CDR2 YFSETQ. The CDR3 nucleotides are TGCGCCAGCAGCGAGGGACAGGGGGATGGCTACACCTTC. Its translation is CASSEGQGDGYTF.

The chain carries TRBV19 and TRBJ1-1; D unresolved. Deletions cut 5 bases from V and 6 bases from J, with 22 bases between. The CDR3 consists of 16 residues. From germline, CDR1 is LNHDA and CDR2 SQIVND (reference sequence). The CDR3 loop reads CASSVLASLYVPEAFF. The CDR3 DNA reads TGTGCCAGTAGTGTACTGGCCTCTCTGTACGTCCCTGAAGCTTTCTTT. The complete variable domain, with remaining parts taken from reference TRBV19 and TRBJ1-1, reads DGGITQSPKYLFRKEGQNVTLSCEQNLNHDAMYWYRQDPGQGLRLIYYSQIVNDFQKGDIAEGYSVSREKKESFPLTVTSAQKNPTAFYLCASSVLASLYVPEAFFGQGTRLTVV.

CDR3 coding DNA: TGCGCCAGCAGCCACACACCTCTCCGGGACGTAGAATATGGCTACACCTTC. Its translation: CASSHTPLRDVEYGYTF. The rearrangement joins TRBV4-1 to TRBJ1-2; maybe TRBD1 (5 bases). There are 17 residues in the CDR3. V gave up 3 bases and J gave up 5 bases, with 22 bases separating them. Germline-derived CDR1 and CDR2 are MGHRA and YSYEKL.